This T cell receptor beta chain was identified in a study of control samples from healthy donors and cancer patients (dated by TCRdb to 2020 to 2021). The junction shows trimming of 5 bases on V and 3 bases on J, and the gene matches do not reach 8 bases of it. CDR3 length: 15 amino acids, cysteine to phenylalanine. The only DNA kept is the CDR3, 45 bases in frame from the first base. CDR1 and CDR2, per the germline V gene (reference sequence), are LNHDA and SQIVND. The method was the immunoSEQ multiplex PCR assay. The table comes from immuneACCESS by way of TCRdb, which keeps in-frame sequences with V and J called. Part of the clones is missing from these tables; in studies checked, under half for an unresolved V gene and the rest for unknown reasons. This sample is represented by 130,000 to 150,000 clones; approximately 91% of them were singletons. The ten largest clones add up to about 3% of the sample.

With respect to this clone: Its antigen specificity is not known. Base qualities were left out, and no much larger clone turns up one base away.

The clonotype comes from a man aged 30-40 years in good health. Sequencing input: blood. The chain couples TRBV19 to TRBJ2-3; TRBD2 agrees with 7 junctional bases. The encoded CDR3 is CASSSPAGQTDTQYF. The sequenced DNA is TGTGCCAGTAGTTCCCCAGCGGGGCAAACAGATACGCAGTATTTT.